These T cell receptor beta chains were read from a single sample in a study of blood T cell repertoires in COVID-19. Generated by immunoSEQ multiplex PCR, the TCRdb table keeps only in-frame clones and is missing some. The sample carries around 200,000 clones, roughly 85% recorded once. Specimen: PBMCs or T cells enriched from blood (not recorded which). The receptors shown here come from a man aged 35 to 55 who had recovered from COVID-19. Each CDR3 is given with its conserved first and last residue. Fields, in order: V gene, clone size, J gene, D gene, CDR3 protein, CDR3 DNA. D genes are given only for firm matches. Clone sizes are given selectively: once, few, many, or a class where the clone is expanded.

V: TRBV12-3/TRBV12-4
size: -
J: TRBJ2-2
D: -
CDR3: CASSQNTGELFF
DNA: TGTGCCAGCAGTCAAAACACCGGGGAGCTGTTTTTT

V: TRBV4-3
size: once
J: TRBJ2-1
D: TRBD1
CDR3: CASSQGTGPVGEQFF
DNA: TGCGCCAGCAGCCAAGGGACAGGCCCAGTAGGTGAGCAGTTCTTC

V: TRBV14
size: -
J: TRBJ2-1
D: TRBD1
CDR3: CASSQGGWDRGSHEQFF
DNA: TGTGCCAGCAGCCAAGGCGGGTGGGACAGGGGGTCGCATGAGCAGTTCTTC

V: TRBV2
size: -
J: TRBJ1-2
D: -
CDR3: CASIQQGISYGYTF
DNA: TGTGCCAGCATTCAACAGGGTATAAGCTATGGCTACACCTTC

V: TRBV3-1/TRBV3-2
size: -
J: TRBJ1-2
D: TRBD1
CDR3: CASSQDLDRGRPNYGYTF
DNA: TGTGCCAGCAGCCAAGATTTGGACAGGGGGAGGCCTAACTATGGCTACACCTTC

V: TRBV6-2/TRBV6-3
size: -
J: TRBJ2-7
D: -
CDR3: CASSYSAGGSYEQYF
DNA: TGTGCCAGCAGTTACTCGGCAGGTGGCTCCTACGAGCAGTACTTC

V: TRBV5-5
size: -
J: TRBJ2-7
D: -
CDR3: CASSLVRSYEQYF
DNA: TGTGCCAGCAGCTTGGTACGGTCCTACGAGCAGTACTTC

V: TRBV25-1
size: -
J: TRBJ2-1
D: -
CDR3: CASSATLYNEQFF
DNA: TGTGCCAGCAGTGCGACTCTTTACAATGAGCAGTTCTTC

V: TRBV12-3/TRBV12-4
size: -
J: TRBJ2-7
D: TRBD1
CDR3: CASGQGRNEQYF
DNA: TGTGCCAGCGGACAGGGGAGGAACGAGCAGTACTTC

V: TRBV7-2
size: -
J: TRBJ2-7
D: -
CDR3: CASKMGDSYEQYF
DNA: TGTGCCAGCAAGATGGGCGATTCCTACGAGCAGTACTTC

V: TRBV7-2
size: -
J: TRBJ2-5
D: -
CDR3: CASSLSNQETQYF
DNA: TGTGCCAGCAGCTTATCTAACCAAGAGACCCAGTACTTC

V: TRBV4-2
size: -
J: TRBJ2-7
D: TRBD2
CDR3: CASSQLLAGGNEQYF
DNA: TGTGCCAGCAGCCAACTTCTAGCGGGAGGCAACGAGCAGTACTTC

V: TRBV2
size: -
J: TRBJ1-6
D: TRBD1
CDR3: CASRKGGQGAISPLHF
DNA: TGTGCCAGCCGGAAAGGGGGACAGGGGGCAATTTCACCCCTCCACTTT

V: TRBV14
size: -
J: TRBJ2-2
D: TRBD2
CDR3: CASSPGLAGGNTGELFF
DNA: TGTGCCAGCAGCCCGGGACTAGCGGGAGGAAACACCGGGGAGCTGTTTTTT

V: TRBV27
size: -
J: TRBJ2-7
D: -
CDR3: CASSLIPDSEQYF
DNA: TGTGCCAGCAGTTTAATCCCGGACAGCGAGCAGTACTTC

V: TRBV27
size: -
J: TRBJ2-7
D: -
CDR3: CASSVRGSYEQYF
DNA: TGTGCCAGCAGTGTCCGGGGCTCCTACGAGCAGTACTTC

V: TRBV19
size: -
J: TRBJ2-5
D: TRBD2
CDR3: CASSFASGQETQYF
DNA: TGTGCCAGTAGTTTCGCTAGCGGCCAAGAGACCCAGTACTTC

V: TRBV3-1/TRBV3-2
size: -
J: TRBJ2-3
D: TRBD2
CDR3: CASSQDTVSGNTQYF
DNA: TGTGCCAGCAGCCAAGATACTGTAAGCGGGAATACGCAGTATTTT

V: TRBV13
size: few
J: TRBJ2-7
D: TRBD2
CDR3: CASSLGLGRDEQYF
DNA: TGTGCCAGCAGCTTAGGCCTCGGGAGGGACGAGCAGTACTTC

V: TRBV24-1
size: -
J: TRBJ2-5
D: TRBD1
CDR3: CATSDPQGAQETQYF
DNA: TGTGCCACCAGTGATCCGCAGGGGGCCCAAGAGACCCAGTACTTC

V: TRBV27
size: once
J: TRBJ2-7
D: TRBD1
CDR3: CASSGGQGSYEQYF
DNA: TGTGCCAGCAGTGGAGGACAGGGCTCCTACGAGCAGTACTTC

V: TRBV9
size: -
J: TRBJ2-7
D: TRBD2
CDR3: CASSVGEREGSYEQYF
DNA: TGTGCCAGCAGCGTAGGTGAGCGGGAGGGGTCCTACGAGCAGTACTTC

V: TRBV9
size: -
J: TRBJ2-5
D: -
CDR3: CASSVGIGGMSKETQYF
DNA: TGTGCCAGCAGCGTAGGCATTGGCGGGATGAGCAAAGAGACCCAGTACTTC

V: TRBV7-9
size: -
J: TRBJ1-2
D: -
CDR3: CASSLGQNYGYTF
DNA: TGTGCCAGCAGCTTAGGACAGAACTATGGCTACACCTTC

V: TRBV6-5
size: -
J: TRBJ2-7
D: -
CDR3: CASSSVEQYF
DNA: TGTGCCAGCAGTTCGGTCGAGCAGTACTTC

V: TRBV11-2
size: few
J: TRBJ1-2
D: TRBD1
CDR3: CASSLVRQGNGYTF
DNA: TGTGCCAGCAGCTTAGTGAGACAGGGGAATGGCTACACCTTC

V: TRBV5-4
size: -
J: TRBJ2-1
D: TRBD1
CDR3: CASSAFIGQGVGSEQFF
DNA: TGTGCCAGCAGCGCATTTATAGGACAGGGCGTTGGCAGTGAGCAGTTCTTC

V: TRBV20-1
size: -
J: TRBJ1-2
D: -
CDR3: CSASAGSNGYTF
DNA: TGCAGTGCTAGTGCCGGGAGCAATGGCTACACCTTC

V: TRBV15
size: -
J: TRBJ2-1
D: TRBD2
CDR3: CATSTVAGDNEQFF
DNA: TGTGCCACCAGCACCGTAGCGGGAGACAATGAGCAGTTCTTC

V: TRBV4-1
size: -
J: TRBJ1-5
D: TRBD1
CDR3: CASSQMFGTGGDQPQHF
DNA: TGCGCCAGCAGCCAGATGTTCGGGACAGGGGGGGATCAGCCCCAGCATTTT

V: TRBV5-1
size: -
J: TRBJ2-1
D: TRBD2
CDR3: CASSVWTSGGSYNEQFF
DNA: TGCGCCAGCAGCGTATGGACTAGCGGGGGATCCTACAATGAGCAGTTCTTC

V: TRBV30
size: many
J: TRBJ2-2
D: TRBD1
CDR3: CAWSPRDRDTGELFF
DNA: TGTGCCTGGAGTCCCCGGGACAGGGACACCGGGGAGCTGTTTTTT

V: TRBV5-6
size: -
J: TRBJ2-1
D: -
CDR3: CASSLVAGMAEQFF
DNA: TGTGCCAGCAGCTTGGTCGCGGGTATGGCTGAGCAGTTCTTC

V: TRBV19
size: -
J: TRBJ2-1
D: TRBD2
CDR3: CASSSGGRAYNEQFF
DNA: TGTGCCAGTAGTAGTGGCGGGAGGGCCTACAATGAGCAGTTCTTC

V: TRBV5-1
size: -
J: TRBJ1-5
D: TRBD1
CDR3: CASSPLTGAGQPQHF
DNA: TGCGCCAGCAGCCCCTTGACAGGGGCGGGTCAGCCCCAGCATTTT

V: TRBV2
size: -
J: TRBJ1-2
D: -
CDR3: CASSDGEGDGYTF
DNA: TGTGCCAGCAGTGATGGGGAGGGGGATGGCTACACCTTC

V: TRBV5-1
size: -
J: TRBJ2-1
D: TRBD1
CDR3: CASSLGTGGFNEQFF
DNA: TGCGCCAGCAGCTTGGGGACAGGGGGATTCAATGAGCAGTTCTTC

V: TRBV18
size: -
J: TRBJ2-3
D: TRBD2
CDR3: CASSPIAGILAHTQYF
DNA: TGTGCCAGCTCACCCATAGCGGGAATCCTCGCACATACGCAGTATTTT

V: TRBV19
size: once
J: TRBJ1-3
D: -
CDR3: CASSNQAASSGNTIYF
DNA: TGTGCCAGTAGTAACCAGGCTGCCAGCTCTGGAAACACCATATATTTT

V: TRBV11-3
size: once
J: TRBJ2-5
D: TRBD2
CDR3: CASSLGLAGLKETQYF
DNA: TGTGCCAGCAGCCTAGGACTAGCGGGATTAAAAGAGACCCAGTACTTC

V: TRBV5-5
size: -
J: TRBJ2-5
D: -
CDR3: CASSLDVGEETQYF
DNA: TGTGCCAGCAGCTTGGACGTGGGAGAGGAGACCCAGTACTTC

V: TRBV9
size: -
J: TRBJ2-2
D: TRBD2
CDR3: CASRAGTSGSAGELFF
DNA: TGTGCCAGCAGGGCCGGGACTAGCGGGAGCGCCGGGGAGCTGTTTTTT

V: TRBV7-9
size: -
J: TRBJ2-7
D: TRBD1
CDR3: CASSPFFGQAFLDEQYF
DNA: TGTGCCAGCAGCCCCTTCTTTGGACAGGCTTTTCTCGACGAGCAGTACTTC

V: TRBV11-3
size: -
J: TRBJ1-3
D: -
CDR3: CASSFFGNTIYF
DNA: TGTGCCAGCAGCTTCTTCGGAAACACCATATATTTT

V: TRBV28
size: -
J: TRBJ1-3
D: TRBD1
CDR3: CASSPQGAKGNTIYF
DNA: TGTGCCAGCAGTCCCCAGGGGGCGAAAGGAAACACCATATATTTT

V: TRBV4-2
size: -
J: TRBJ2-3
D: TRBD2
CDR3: CASSQEPGGRGGDTQYF
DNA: TGTGCCAGCAGCCAAGAGCCCGGCGGGAGGGGGGGAGATACGCAGTATTTT

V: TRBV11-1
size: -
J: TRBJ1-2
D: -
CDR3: CASSLIGGDGYTF
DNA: TGTGCCAGCAGCTTAATTGGAGGAGATGGCTACACCTTC

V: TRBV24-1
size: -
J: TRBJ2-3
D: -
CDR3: CATSGRQDTRTQYF
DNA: TGTGCCACCAGTGGTCGGCAGGACACAAGAACGCAGTATTTT

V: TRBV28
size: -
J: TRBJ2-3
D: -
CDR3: CASSFPTVDTQYF
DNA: TGTGCCAGCAGTTTCCCCACGGTTGATACGCAGTATTTT

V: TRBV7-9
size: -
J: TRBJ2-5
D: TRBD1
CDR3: CASSPTGGETQYF
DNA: TGTGCCAGCAGTCCAACAGGGGGAGAGACCCAGTACTTC

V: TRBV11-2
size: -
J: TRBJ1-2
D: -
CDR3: CASSSDVRGYTF
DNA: TGTGCCAGCAGCTCTGACGTGCGGGGCTACACCTTC

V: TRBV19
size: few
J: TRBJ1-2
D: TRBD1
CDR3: CASSGTGFGYTF
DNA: TGTGCCAGTAGTGGGACAGGTTTTGGCTACACCTTC

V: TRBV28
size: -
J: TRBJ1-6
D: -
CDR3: CASRRGFNNSPLHF
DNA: TGTGCCAGCCGCAGGGGATTTAACAATTCACCCCTCCACTTT

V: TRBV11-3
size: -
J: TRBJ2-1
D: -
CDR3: CASRSSANDNNEQFF
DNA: TGTGCCAGCAGATCTAGCGCCAACGATAACAATGAGCAGTTCTTC

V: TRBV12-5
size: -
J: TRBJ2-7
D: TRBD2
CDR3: CASGLVPAGGSYEQYF
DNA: TGTGCTAGTGGTTTGGTACCAGCGGGGGGATCCTACGAGCAGTACTTC